This entry lists 7 T cell receptor beta chains sequenced from one sample in a study of cytomegalovirus exposure and HLA in healthy donors. PCR used 60 Vbeta primers and 13 Jbeta primers. Method: immunoSEQ multiplex PCR; TCRdb's copy keeps in-frame clones and lacks some. The sample holds approximately 170,000 clones, roughly 72% seen once. The sequenced sample was PBMCs. These receptor sequences come from a woman in her thirties or forties in good health and CMV-seronegative.

This clone was detected only a few times. The chain employs TRBV2 and TRBJ2-5, with D possibly TRBD1 on 5 matching bases. This CDR3 comprises 14 residues. Trimming took off 8 bases at V and 7 bases at J, with 20 bases between the two ends. From germline, CDR1 is SNHLY and CDR2 FYNNEI. The CDR3 DNA reads as TGTGCCAGCGGGCTTGGGGCTGGCCTTGGGACCCAGTACTTC. Protein: CASGLGAGLGTQYF.

The chain recombines TRBV19 with TRBJ1-4; 8 bases are shared with TRBD1. Germline CDR1 reads LNHDA; CDR2 reads SQIVND (reference sequence). Trimming at V came to 7 bases and at J to 8 bases, leaving 6 bases not matched to a gene. The CDR3 runs to 13 residues. The CDR3 here is CASMSGGREKLFF. The CDR3 nucleotides read TGTGCCAGTATGTCAGGGGGCAGGGAAAAACTGTTTTTT.

The gene calls are TRBV6-5 and TRBJ1-1; perhaps TRBD1 as D (5 bases). The CDR3 is made up of 14 amino acids. Trimming stripped 6 bases from V and 1 base from J, with 12 bases between. Germline V CDR1 and CDR2: MNHEY, SVGAGI. The CDR3 DNA is TGTGCCAGCAGGTCACAGGCTTCGAACACTGAAGCTTTCTTT. This gives the protein CASRSQASNTEAFF.

The chain uses TRBV28 and TRBJ2-1; 8 bases line up with TRBD2. V trimming: 8 bases; J trimming: 4 bases; junction bases outside the gene matches: 7. The CDR3 is made up of 14 amino acids. CDR1 is MDHEN, CDR2 SYDVKM, per germline. In DNA, the CDR3 is TGTGCCAGCTTACCGGGAGGGCCGTACAATGAGCAGTTCTTC. Its protein is CASLPGGPYNEQFF.

On this clone: Germline is not matched at one junction end, which may reflect a read error. The chain is built from TRBV6-1 and TRBJ2-3; the match to TRBD2 covers 7 bases. The CDR3 covers 12 residues. Germline V gene data show CDR1 as MNHNS and CDR2 as SASEGT. The CDR3 loop reads CAGEGGPDTQYF. The CDR3 coding sequence is TGCGCCGGGGAGGGAGGTCCAGATACGCAGTATTTT.

The rearrangement links TRBV18 to TRBJ1-4, with 12 nucleotides matching TRBD1. Germline V gives CDR1 KGHSH, CDR2 LQKENI. The CDR3 loop spans 19 amino acids. With 0 bases clipped from V and 3 bases from J, the junction kept 8 bases outside the gene matches. This CDR3 is CASSPPGTGGPSANEKLFF. CDR3 sequence (DNA): TGTGCCAGCTCACCACCCGGGACAGGGGGCCCGTCGGCTAATGAAAAACTGTTTTTT.

DNA for the CDR3: TGCGCCAGCAGCAGACAGGGAGGACTAGCGGACAATGAGCAGTTCTTC. It specifies CASSRQGGLADNEQFF. V gene TRBV5-1 combines with J gene TRBJ2-1, with TRBD2 identical over 10 bases. V shed 4 bases, J shed 5 bases, and the junction held 9 bases outside the gene matches. Germline values: CDR1 SGHRS, CDR2 YFSETQ. This CDR3 comprises 16 residues.